The clone carrying this T cell receptor beta chain occurred a few times. TCRdb redid the calling of the 5' RACE reads with MiXCR, one entry per CDR3 protein. The sample contains around 63,000 distinct CDR3 sequences, about 17% of which appear only once. The sample comes from a study of T cells of healthy individuals. The CDR3 is made up of 21 amino acids. V lost 1 base, J lost 5 bases, and 20 bases stayed unmatched. Germline CDR1 reads MGHDK; CDR2 reads SYGVNS. This TCR was recovered from a human donor in good health. The chain couples TRBV25-1 to TRBJ2-3, with 11 bases fitting TRBD2. CDR3 residues: CASSESQDGRRTSGPQDTQYF. In DNA, the CDR3 is TGTGCCAGCAGTGAATCCCAGGACGGACGACGGACTAGCGGGCCACAAGATACGCAGTATTTT.